One and the same sample provided the 27 T cell receptor beta chains below, sequenced in a study of identical twins. TCRdb recomputed calls from the 5' RACE reads with MiXCR, one row per CDR3 protein. The table records approximately 690,000 distinct CDR3 sequences, less than 7% of them present only once. The sequencing sample was made of naive T cells sorted from blood. The receptors here all came from a man aged 18 to 30 in good health.

At least ten counts were recorded for this clonotype. The gene calls are TRBV5-1 and TRBJ2-7; 10 bases match TRBD1. Trimming cost V 3 bases and J 4 bases; bases outside gene matches: 4. CDR3 length: 14 residues. The germline V gene has CDR1 SGHRS and CDR2 YFSETQ. In nucleotides, the CDR3 is TGCGCCAGCAGCTCCGGGGACAGGGGATACGAGCAGTACGTC. This sequence encodes CASSSGDRGYEQYV.

V is TRBV20-1 and J is TRBJ2-7; D may be TRBD1 (5 bases). Germline loops: CDR1 DFQATT, CDR2 SNEGSKA (reference sequence). The CDR3 covers 14 residues. V lost 2 bases, J lost 0 bases, and 11 bases lay in between. CDR3 amino acids: CSARSTAGSYEQYF. The CDR3 region has the DNA TGCAGTGCTAGATCGACAGCCGGCTCCTACGAGCAGTACTTC.

This clonotype was picked up many times. The V call is TRBV2, the J call TRBJ2-1; the D is unclear. The germline V gene encodes CDR1 SNHLY and CDR2 FYNNEI. The CDR3 contains 13 residues. Trimming cost V 3 bases and J 7 bases, with 10 bases left between them. In nucleotides, the CDR3 is TGTGCCAGCAGTGACTTTGCGAAAAATGAGCAGTTCTTC. This gives the protein CASSDFAKNEQFF. Based on the CDR3 plus reference TRBV2 and TRBJ2-1, the full variable domain is EPEVTQTPSHQVTQMGQEVILRCVPISNHLYFYWYRQILGQKVEFLVSFYNNEISEKSEIFDDQFSVERPDGSNFTLKIRSTKLEDSAMYFCASSDFAKNEQFFGPGTRLTVL.

The sample holds many counts of this clonotype. Written as DNA, the CDR3 is TGTGCCAGCAGCTTCGGCAGGGTTGGGGTCAATGAGCAGTTCTTC. Residues: CASSFGRVGVNEQFF. The chain carries TRBV7-8 and TRBJ2-1, with D tentatively TRBD1 (5 bases). Trimming took off 3 bases at V and 6 bases at J, with 15 bases between the two ends. CDR1 and CDR2 (germline): SGHVS, FQNEAQ. CDR3 length: 15 residues.

A few counts support this clonotype. The V call is TRBV20-1, the J call TRBJ2-7; 7 positions match TRBD1. The CDR3 totals 13 residues. The V gene end was trimmed by 1 base and the J gene end by 3 bases; junction bases not matched to a gene: 3. Looked up from germline, CDR1 is DFQATT and CDR2 is SNEGSKA (reference sequence). For the CDR3, the DNA is TGCAGTGCTAGAGCAGGGGGAAACTACGAGCAGTACTTC. Amino acids: CSARAGGNYEQYF.

The J gene is TRBJ1-2, the V gene TRBV12-3 or TRBV12-4; D might be TRBD1 (6 bases). The CDR3 has 15 amino acids. The V gene lost 2 bases and the J gene lost 4 bases, with 14 bases spanning the gap. The CDR3 loop reads CASSLTETGFYGYTF. For the CDR3, the DNA is TGTGCCAGCAGTTTAACCGAGACAGGCTTCTATGGCTACACCTTC.

This clonotype was counted at least ten times. This chain joins TRBV5-1 and TRBJ2-1, with a possible D match to TRBD2 (6 bases). The CDR3 sequence is 16 residues long. In germline, CDR1 is SGHRS, CDR2 YFSETQ. The ends were cut back, 5 bases at V and 0 bases at J, with 15 bases in the middle. The CDR3 DNA sequence: TGCGCCAGCAGGTTATTGGCGGGGAGCTCCTACAATGAGCAGTTCTTC. The encoded protein is CASRLLAGSSYNEQFF. Full variable domain (missing parts from reference TRBV5-1 and TRBJ2-1): KAGVTQTPRYLIKTRGQQVTLSCSPISGHRSVSWYQQTPGQGLQFLFEYFSETQRNKGNFPGRFSGRQFSNSRSEMNVSTLELGDSALYLCASRLLAGSSYNEQFFGPGTRLTVL.

This clonotype was observed many times. The V and J genes are TRBV5-1 and TRBJ2-1; 8 bases align to TRBD2. CDR1 SGHRS and CDR2 YFSETQ come from the germline V gene. Unmatched junction bases numbered 10, after V lost 4 bases and J lost 7 bases. This CDR3 has 15 residues. For the CDR3, the DNA is TGCGCCAGCAGCCTTAGCGGGAAATTAGGAAATGAGCAGTTCTTC. Translation gives CASSLSGKLGNEQFF.

Of note for this clonotype: A much larger clone lies one base from this, so it may be a read error. Likely a read error: the CDR3 ends without its conserved phenylalanine or tryptophan. This rearrangement joins TRBV6-5 to TRBJ2-2, with D tentatively TRBD2 (5 bases). Germline V lookup: CDR1 MNHEY, CDR2 SVGAGI. This CDR3 is built from 14 residues. V dropped 8 bases and J dropped 0 bases, with 10 bases sitting between them. CDR3 DNA sequence: TGTGCCAGCGTTCGGCGGGCGAACACCGGGGAGCTGTTTTAT. Its translation is CASVRRANTGELFY.

This clonotype was seen many times. This rearrangement joins TRBV20-1 to TRBJ1-6; TRBD1 might be the D (6 bases). Germline V gives CDR1 DFQATT, CDR2 SNEGSKA (reference sequence). The length of the CDR3 is 14 residues. Trimming left V 5 bases short and J 4 bases short, with 12 bases between. This CDR3 reads CSAVRQAYNSPLHF. For the CDR3, the DNA is TGCAGTGCTGTAAGACAGGCTTATAATTCACCCCTCCACTTT.

This clonotype occurred many times. The rearrangement joins TRBV7-2 to TRBJ2-1; 11 bases align to TRBD2. With 4 bases clipped from V and 7 bases from J, the junction kept 6 bases outside the gene matches. The CDR3 covers 15 residues. Germline V CDR1 and CDR2: SGHTA, FQGNSA. Here the CDR3 reads CASSWVAGGQNEQFF. The CDR3 DNA sequence: TGTGCCAGCAGCTGGGTAGCGGGAGGGCAGAATGAGCAGTTCTTC.

This clonotype was seen many times. The rearrangement links TRBV29-1 to TRBJ2-1; D not resolved. Trimming took off 7 bases at V and 5 bases at J, with 6 bases between the two ends. The CDR3 has 10 amino acids. The V gene's germline CDR1 is SQVTM and CDR2 ANQGSEA. The CDR3 DNA reads TGCAGCGCAGATGACAATGAGCAGTTCTTC. Translated, it gives CSADDNEQFF.

This clonotype was seen ten or more times. The gene calls are TRBV29-1 and TRBJ2-1; 7 bases align to TRBD1. Losses at the gene ends were 7 bases for V and 7 bases for J; bases not matched to a gene: 7. The germline V gene encodes CDR1 SQVTM and CDR2 ANQGSEA. The CDR3 consists of 12 residues. CDR3 DNA: TGCAGCGCCTCGGACAGGATAAATGAGCAGTTCTTC. It yields the protein CSASDRINEQFF.

The chain employs TRBV10-2 and TRBJ2-7; 12 positions match TRBD2. Germline V gives CDR1 WSHSY, CDR2 SAAADI. CDR3 length: 15 residues. J gave up 0 bases and V 6 bases, and 3 bases lay outside the gene matches. Here the CDR3 reads CASRRLAGDSYEQYF. CDR3 DNA: TGCGCCAGCAGACGACTAGCGGGAGACTCCTACGAGCAGTACTTC.

This clonotype was observed a single time. V usage is TRBV20-1 and J usage is TRBJ2-5; D perhaps matches TRBD1 (6 bases). CDR1 and CDR2 from the germline V gene are DFQATT and SNEGSKA (reference sequence). Trimming pared 5 bases from V and 2 bases from J, leaving 12 bases between. The CDR3 runs to 13 residues. The CDR3 DNA sequence: TGCAGTGCTCATGGACAGCAGCAAGAGACCCAGTACTTC. Amino acid sequence: CSAHGQQQETQYF.

The rearrangement joins TRBV20-1 to TRBJ2-2; D uncertain. Trimming took 5 bases from V and 7 from J, leaving 11 bases between them. In germline, CDR1 is DFQATT, CDR2 SNEGSKA (reference sequence). The CDR3 has 12 amino acids. CDR3 bases: TGCAGTGCTTCTAGAGAAGGCGGGGAGCTGTTTTTT. Translated: CSASREGGELFF.

This chain uses TRBV12-3 or TRBV12-4 with TRBJ1-5, with TRBD1 matching over 9 bases. The CDR3 has 16 amino acids. J lost 0 bases, V lost 0 bases, and 0 bases had no gene match. The CDR3 loop reads CASSLAGQGSNQPQHF. In nucleotides, the CDR3 is TGTGCCAGCAGTTTAGCGGGACAGGGTAGCAATCAGCCCCAGCATTTT.

This clonotype was picked up many times. The chain uses TRBV29-1 and TRBJ2-7; TRBD2 agrees at 10 bases. The CDR3 contains 16 residues. In germline, CDR1 is SQVTM, CDR2 ANQGSEA. V trimming: 1 base; J trimming: 0 bases; junction bases outside the gene matches: 6. CDR3 sequence reads: CSVEGTSGQSSYEQYF. The CDR3 bases are TGCAGCGTTGAAGGGACTAGCGGCCAGAGCTCCTACGAGCAGTACTTC.

This clonotype was found many times. The rearrangement uses TRBV5-1 and TRBJ2-1, with 7 bases matching TRBD2. Trimming removed 0 bases from V and 4 bases from J; junction bases left unmatched: 13. Germline CDR1 SGHRS, CDR2 YFSETQ. CDR3 size: 18 residues. The CDR3 DNA follows: TGCGCCAGCAGCTTGGGGATTGGCGGGAGTTACCTTTACAATGAGCAGTTCTTC. This sequence encodes CASSLGIGGSYLYNEQFF. Combining the CDR3 with reference TRBV5-1 and TRBJ2-1 gives the whole variable domain KAGVTQTPRYLIKTRGQQVTLSCSPISGHRSVSWYQQTPGQGLQFLFEYFSETQRNKGNFPGRFSGRQFSNSRSEMNVSTLELGDSALYLCASSLGIGGSYLYNEQFFGPGTRLTVL.

In this sample, this clonotype turned up a few times. The CDR3 nucleotides are TGCAGCGTTGGAAACAGGGTGAGGGCAGATACGCAGTATTTT. Translated: CSVGNRVRADTQYF. J is TRBJ2-3 and V is TRBV29-1; tentative D call: TRBD1 (6 bases). Germline CDR1 reads SQVTM; CDR2 reads ANQGSEA. The CDR3 runs to 14 residues. The V gene lost 4 bases and the J gene lost 4 bases, with 15 bases spanning the gap.

The table lists this clonotype with many counts. V gene TRBV4-2 combines with J gene TRBJ2-1; the match to TRBD2 covers 14 bases. Germline V gives CDR1 LGHNA, CDR2 YNFKEQ. The CDR3 consists of 19 residues. J lost 1 base, V lost 1 base, and 6 bases had no gene match. The CDR3 here is CASSQVGTSGRRSYNEQFF. The CDR3 coding sequence is TGTGCCAGCAGCCAAGTTGGGACTAGCGGGAGAAGATCCTACAATGAGCAGTTCTTC.

About this clonotype: This clone may be a read error of a much larger clone one base away. J is TRBJ1-2 and V is TRBV12-3 or TRBV12-4; D perhaps matches TRBD1 (5 bases). CDR3 length equals 17 residues. The CDR3 protein is CASSFWAQGGDNYGYIF. The CDR3 DNA follows: TGTGCCAGCAGTTTTTGGGCGCAGGGAGGAGATAACTATGGCTACATCTTC.

The chain combines TRBV2 with TRBJ2-7; 9 bases are a match to TRBD1. Germline CDR1 is SNHLY and CDR2 is FYNNEI. J lost 2 bases, V lost 6 bases, and 5 bases had no gene match. CDR3 length: 14 residues. The CDR3 DNA is TGTGCCAGCAGGGGACAGGGTTGGACCTACGAGCAGTACTTC. Translating gives CASRGQGWTYEQYF.

This clonotype was recorded a few times. CDR3 residues: CASSLDGGAPYGYTF. The CDR3 DNA reads TGTGCCAGCAGCCTCGATGGGGGGGCTCCCTATGGCTACACCTTC. The chain employs TRBV3-1 and TRBJ1-2, with TRBD1 as a possible D gene (6 bases). Between the trimmed V and J ends, which lost 4 bases and 4 bases, there was a span of 16 bases. Germline assignment: CDR1 LGHDT and CDR2 YNNKEL (reference sequence). The CDR3 totals 15 residues.

This clonotype was detected many times. V is TRBV5-1 and J is TRBJ2-7; 11 bases match TRBD2. The CDR3 extends over 14 amino acids. The trim removed 2 bases at V and 3 bases at J, leaving 1 base unmatched. The germline gives CDR1 SGHRS, CDR2 YFSETQ. The CDR3 region has the DNA TGCGCCAGCAGCTTTGGGACTAGCGGCTACGAGCAGTACTTC. Its protein product is CASSFGTSGYEQYF.

This clonotype showed up many times. The rearrangement joins TRBV12-3 or TRBV12-4 to TRBJ2-1; TRBD2 agrees at 13 bases. This CDR3 has 16 amino acids. Trimming cost V 4 bases and J 4 bases; bases outside gene matches: 4. CDR3 DNA: TGTGCCAGCAGTTCGCCGGGACTAGCGGGATACAATGAGCAGTTCTTC. Residues: CASSSPGLAGYNEQFF.

This clonotype was detected only a few times. The V and J genes are TRBV18 and TRBJ2-7; D gene ambiguous. This CDR3 comprises 14 residues. Germline V gene data show CDR1 as KGHSH and CDR2 as LQKENI. Trimming took off 2 bases at V and 6 bases at J, with 14 bases between the two ends. The CDR3 nucleotides read TGTGCCAGCTCACCAAGTTTGGACGCGTCCGAGCAGTACGTC. It encodes CASSPSLDASEQYV.